These 12 T cell receptor beta chains came from one sample sequenced in a study of T cell responses to AZD1222 COVID-19 vaccine. Libraries were prepared by immunoSEQ multiplex PCR; TCRdb keeps only in-frame clonotypes and omits some of them. The sample yields some 150,000 clones, 90% to 95% seen once. The input for sequencing was peripheral blood, taken on day 0 of MenACWY control vaccination. These receptors came from an adult in good health.

V gene TRBV5-1 combines with J gene TRBJ2-7, with TRBD2 matching 11 bases. Germline values: CDR1 SGHRS, CDR2 YFSETQ. This CDR3 has 16 amino acids. V shed 1 base, J shed 1 base, and the junction held 4 bases outside the gene matches. In DNA form, the CDR3 reads TGCGCCAGCAGCTTGCTAGCGGGGGGTTTATCCTACGAGCAGTACTTC. Amino acids: CASSLLAGGLSYEQYF.

The V and J genes are TRBV9 and TRBJ2-3; no clear D. Trimming took off 0 bases at V and 5 bases at J, with 4 bases between the two ends. The CDR3 is made up of 12 amino acids. Looked up from germline, CDR1 is SGDLS and CDR2 is YYNGEE. The CDR3 loop is CASSVEEDTQYF. CDR3 in DNA: TGTGCCAGCAGCGTAGAAGAAGATACGCAGTATTTT. Full variable domain (rest looked up from reference TRBV9 and TRBJ2-3): DSGVTQTPKHLITATGQRVTLRCSPRSGDLSVYWYQQSLDQGLQFLIQYYNGEERAKGNILERFSAQQFPDLHSELNLSSLELGDSALYFCASSVEEDTQYFGPGTRLTVL.

In its sample, this clone was seen once. The rearrangement links TRBV5-4 to TRBJ2-3; D may be TRBD2 (6 bases). The V end lost 4 bases, the J end lost 4 bases, and 22 bases lay between the germline ends. This CDR3 is 17 amino acids long. Germline-derived CDR1 and CDR2 are SGHNT and YYREEE (reference sequence). The CDR3 sequence: CASSRGTFVSESDTQYF. The CDR3 DNA reads TGTGCCAGCAGCCGCGGGACTTTTGTCTCCGAGTCAGATACGCAGTATTTT.

This chain uses TRBV14 with TRBJ1-2, with 7 nucleotides matching TRBD1. This CDR3 comprises 14 residues. With 4 bases clipped from V and 8 bases from J, the junction kept 10 bases outside the gene matches. The germline V gene encodes CDR1 SGHDN and CDR2 FVKESK. CDR3 DNA sequence: TGTGCCAGCAGCCTCCGAGGGGGCGCTTTAGGCTACACCTTC. Translation gives CASSLRGGALGYTF.

This clone was counted once. For the CDR3, the DNA is TGTGCCAGCAGCTTAGCCGGGACTAATCAGCCCCAGCATTTT. This gives the protein CASSLAGTNQPQHF. The chain combines TRBV13 with TRBJ1-5; TRBD1 is a possible D gene (5 bases). Germline V CDR1 and CDR2: PRHDT, FYEKMQ (reference sequence). With 1 base removed from V and 4 bases from J, the gap between germline ends came to 8 bases. The CDR3 contains 14 residues.

The chain has TRBV30 and TRBJ2-5, with 11 bases fitting TRBD2. The CDR3 has 14 amino acids. In germline, CDR1 is GTSNPN, CDR2 SVGIG (reference sequence). With V trimmed by 0 bases and J by 4 bases, 1 base remained unmatched. The CDR3 is CAWSVGLAGETQYF. Written as DNA, the CDR3 is TGTGCCTGGAGTGTTGGACTAGCGGGAGAGACCCAGTACTTC.

The rearrangement links TRBV4-1 to TRBJ2-1; 8 bases map to TRBD2. This CDR3 region has 17 residues. Germline trimming cut 0 bases from V and 8 bases from J; bases unmatched to any gene: 12. Germline V gives CDR1 MGHRA, CDR2 YSYEKL. The chain's CDR3 is CASSQESHSGVADEQFF. The CDR3 nucleotides are TGCGCCAGCAGCCAAGAATCGCATAGCGGGGTCGCTGATGAGCAGTTCTTC.

The chain has TRBV14 and TRBJ2-7; unclear D gene. Between the trimmed V and J ends, which lost 0 bases and 6 bases, there was a span of 9 bases. The CDR3 is 13 residues long. Looked up from germline, CDR1 is SGHDN and CDR2 is FVKESK. For the CDR3, the DNA is TGTGCCAGCAGCCAAGAAATTCGAGGCGAGCAGTACTTC. Protein: CASSQEIRGEQYF.

V gene TRBV27 combines with J gene TRBJ1-6, with a weak D call TRBD1 (5 bases). CDR1 is MNHEY, CDR2 SMNVEV, per germline (reference sequence). The CDR3 length is 14 residues. V shed 3 bases and J shed 6 bases, with 9 bases lying between them. The CDR3 loop is CASSLERGNSPLHF. In DNA, the CDR3 is TGTGCCAGCAGTTTGGAAAGGGGTAATTCACCCCTCCACTTT.

The CDR3 DNA reads as TGTGCCAGCAGCCAAACAGGGGGCTCACTTCACAATGAGCAGTTCTTC. Translated: CASSQTGGSLHNEQFF. This chain connects TRBV7-3 to TRBJ2-1, with 9 bases matching TRBD1. Losses at the gene ends were 5 bases for V and 5 bases for J; bases not matched to a gene: 10. The CDR3 extends over 16 amino acids. Germline lookup yields CDR1 SGHTA and CDR2 FQGTGA. Supplemented by reference TRBV7-3 and TRBJ2-1, the full variable domain reads GAGVSQTPSNKVTEKGKYVELRCDPISGHTALYWYRQSLGQGPEFLIYFQGTGAADDSGLPNDRFFAVRPEGSVSTLKIQRTERGDSAVYLCASSQTGGSLHNEQFFGPGTRLTVL.

This clone is a singleton in its sample. The chain carries TRBV19 and TRBJ1-4; 7 nucleotides match TRBD1. Per the germline V gene, CDR1 is LNHDA and CDR2 is SQIVND (reference sequence). The CDR3 runs to 15 residues. V shed 5 bases, J shed 0 bases, and the junction held 3 bases outside the gene matches. The DNA for the CDR3 is TGTGCCAGTAGTTTGGGACAGTCAACTAATGAAAAACTGTTTTTT. This translates into CASSLGQSTNEKLFF.

The rearrangement joins TRBV18 to TRBJ2-3; TRBD1 matches at 8 bases. V lost 0 bases to trimming and J lost 1 base; unmatched junction nucleotides: 15. CDR1 is KGHSH and CDR2 is LQKENI in the germline V gene. The CDR3 is 20 amino acids. CDR3 nucleotide sequence: TGTGCCAGCTCACCACCTAAGACAGGGGCTAAAAAAGATCGCACAGATACGCAGTATTTT. Translating gives CASSPPKTGAKKDRTDTQYF.